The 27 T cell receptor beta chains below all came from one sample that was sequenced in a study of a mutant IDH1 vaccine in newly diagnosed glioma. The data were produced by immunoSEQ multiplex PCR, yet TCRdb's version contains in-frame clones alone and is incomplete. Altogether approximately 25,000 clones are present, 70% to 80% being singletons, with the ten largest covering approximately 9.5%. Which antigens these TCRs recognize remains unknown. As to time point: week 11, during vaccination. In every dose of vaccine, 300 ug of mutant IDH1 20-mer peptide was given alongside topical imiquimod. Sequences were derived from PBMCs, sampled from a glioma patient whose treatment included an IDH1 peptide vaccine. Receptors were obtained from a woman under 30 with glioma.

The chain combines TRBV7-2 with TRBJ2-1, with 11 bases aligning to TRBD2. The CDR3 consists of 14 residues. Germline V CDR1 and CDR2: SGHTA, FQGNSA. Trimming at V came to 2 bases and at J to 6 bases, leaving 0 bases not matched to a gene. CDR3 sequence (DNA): TGTGCCAGCAGCTTAACTAGCGGGGGCAATGAGCAGTTCTTC. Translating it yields CASSLTSGGNEQFF.

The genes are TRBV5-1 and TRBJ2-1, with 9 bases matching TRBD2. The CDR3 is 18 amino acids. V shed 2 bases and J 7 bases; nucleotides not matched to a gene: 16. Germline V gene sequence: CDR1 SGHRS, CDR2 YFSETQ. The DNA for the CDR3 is TGCGCCAGCAGCTTAACGATCCAAGCGGGGGGCTATGAGAATGAGCAGTTCTTC. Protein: CASSLTIQAGGYENEQFF.

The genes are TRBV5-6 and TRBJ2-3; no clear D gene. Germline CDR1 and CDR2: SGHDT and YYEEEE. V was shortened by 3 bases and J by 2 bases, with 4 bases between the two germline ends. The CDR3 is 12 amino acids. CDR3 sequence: CASSSDTDTQYF. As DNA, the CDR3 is TGTGCCAGCAGCTCTGACACAGATACGCAGTATTTT.

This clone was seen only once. CDR3 sequence: CASSDTWGINYGYTF. The CDR3 coding sequence is TGTGCCAGTAGTGATACCTGGGGAATCAACTATGGCTACACCTTC. The chain recombines TRBV19 with TRBJ1-2; D remains ambiguous. V was shortened by 5 bases and J by 2 bases, with 15 bases between the two germline ends. This CDR3 has 15 amino acids. From germline, CDR1 is LNHDA and CDR2 SQIVND (reference sequence).

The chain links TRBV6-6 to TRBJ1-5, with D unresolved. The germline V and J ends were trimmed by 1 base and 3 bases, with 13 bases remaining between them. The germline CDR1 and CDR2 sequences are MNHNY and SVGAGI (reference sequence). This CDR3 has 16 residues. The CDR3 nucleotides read TGTGCCAGCAGTTACTACCCCAGGCTTAACAATCAGCCCCAGCATTTT. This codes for CASSYYPRLNNQPQHF.

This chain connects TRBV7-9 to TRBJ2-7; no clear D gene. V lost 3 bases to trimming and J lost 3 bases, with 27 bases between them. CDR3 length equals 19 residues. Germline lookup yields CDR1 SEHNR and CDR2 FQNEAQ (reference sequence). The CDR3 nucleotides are TGTGCCAGCAGCTTTACGCCACCCAACTTCGACCAATCCCACTACGAGCAGTACTTC. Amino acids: CASSFTPPNFDQSHYEQYF.

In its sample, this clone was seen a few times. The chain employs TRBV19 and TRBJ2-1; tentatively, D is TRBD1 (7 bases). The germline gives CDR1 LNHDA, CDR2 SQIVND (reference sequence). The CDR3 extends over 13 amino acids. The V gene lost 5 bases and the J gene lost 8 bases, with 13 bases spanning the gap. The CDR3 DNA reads TGTGCCAGTAGTTCCCAGGGGGGCTATGAGCAGTTCTTC. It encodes CASSSQGGYEQFF.

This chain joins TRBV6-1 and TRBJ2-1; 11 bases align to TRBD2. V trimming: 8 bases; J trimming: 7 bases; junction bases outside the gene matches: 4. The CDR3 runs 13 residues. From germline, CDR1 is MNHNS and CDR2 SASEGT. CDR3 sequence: CASSSGRFNEQFF. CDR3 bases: TGTGCCAGCTCTAGCGGGAGGTTTAATGAGCAGTTCTTC.

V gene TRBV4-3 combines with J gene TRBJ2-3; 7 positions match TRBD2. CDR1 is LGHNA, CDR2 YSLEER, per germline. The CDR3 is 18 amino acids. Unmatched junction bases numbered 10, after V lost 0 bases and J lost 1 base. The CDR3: CASSQDMVGLAGTDTQYF. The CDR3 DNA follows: TGCGCCAGCAGCCAAGATATGGTGGGGCTAGCGGGCACAGATACGCAGTATTTT.

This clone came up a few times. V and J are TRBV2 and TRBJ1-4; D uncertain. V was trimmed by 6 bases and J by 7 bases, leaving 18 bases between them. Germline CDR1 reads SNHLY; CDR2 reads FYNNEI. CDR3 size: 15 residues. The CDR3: CASRPTLRSSEKLFF. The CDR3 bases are TGTGCCAGCAGACCAACCCTTCGGTCGAGTGAAAAACTGTTTTTT.

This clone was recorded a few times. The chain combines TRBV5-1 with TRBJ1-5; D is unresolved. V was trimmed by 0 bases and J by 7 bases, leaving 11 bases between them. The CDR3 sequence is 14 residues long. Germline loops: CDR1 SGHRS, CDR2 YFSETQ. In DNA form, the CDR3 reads TGCGCCAGCAGCTTGGGCCAGGCCGGGCAGCCCCAGCATTTT. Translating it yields CASSLGQAGQPQHF.

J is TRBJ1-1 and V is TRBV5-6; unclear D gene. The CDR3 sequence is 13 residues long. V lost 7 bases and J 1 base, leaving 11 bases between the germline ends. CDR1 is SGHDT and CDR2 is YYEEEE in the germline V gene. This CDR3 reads CASRRFSNTEAFF. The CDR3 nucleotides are TGTGCCAGCCGAAGGTTCTCGAACACTGAAGCTTTCTTT.

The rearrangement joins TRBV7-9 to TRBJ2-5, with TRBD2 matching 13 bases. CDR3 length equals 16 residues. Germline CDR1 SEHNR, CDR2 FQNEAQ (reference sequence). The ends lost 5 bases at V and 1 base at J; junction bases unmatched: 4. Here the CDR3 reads CASSPGLAGAQETQYF. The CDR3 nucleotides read TGTGCCAGCAGCCCAGGACTAGCGGGAGCCCAAGAGACCCAGTACTTC. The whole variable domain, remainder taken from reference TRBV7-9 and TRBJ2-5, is DTGVSQNPRHKITKRGQNVTFRCDPISEHNRLYWYRQTLGQGPEFLTYFQNEAQLEKSRLLSDRFSAERPKGSFSTLEIQRTEQGDSAMYLCASSPGLAGAQETQYFGPGTRLLVL.

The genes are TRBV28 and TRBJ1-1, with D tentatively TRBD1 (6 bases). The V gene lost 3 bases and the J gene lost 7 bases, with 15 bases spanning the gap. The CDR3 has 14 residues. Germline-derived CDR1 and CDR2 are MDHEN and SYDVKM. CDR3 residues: CASSLRQASIEAFF. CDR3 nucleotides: TGTGCCAGCAGTTTGAGACAGGCGAGCATTGAAGCTTTCTTT. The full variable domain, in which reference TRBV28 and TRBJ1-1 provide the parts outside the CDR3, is DVKVTQSSRYLVKRTGEKVFLECVQDMDHENMFWYRQDPGLGLRLIYFSYDVKMKEKGDIPEGYSVSREKKERFSLILESASTNQTSMYLCASSLRQASIEAFFGQGTRLTVV.

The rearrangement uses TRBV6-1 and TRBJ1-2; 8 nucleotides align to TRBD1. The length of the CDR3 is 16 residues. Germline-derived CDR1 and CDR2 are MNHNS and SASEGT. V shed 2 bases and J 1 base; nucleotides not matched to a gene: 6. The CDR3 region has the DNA TGTGCCAGCAGTGAACGCATGGACAGGGTTAACTATGGCTACACCTTC. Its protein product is CASSERMDRVNYGYTF.

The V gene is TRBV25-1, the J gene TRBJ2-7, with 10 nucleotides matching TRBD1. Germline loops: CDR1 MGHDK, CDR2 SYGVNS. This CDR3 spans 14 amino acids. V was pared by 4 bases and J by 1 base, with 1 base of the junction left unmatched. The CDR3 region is CASSVGQGSYEQYF. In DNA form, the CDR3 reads TGTGCCAGCAGTGTGGGACAGGGGTCCTACGAGCAGTACTTC.

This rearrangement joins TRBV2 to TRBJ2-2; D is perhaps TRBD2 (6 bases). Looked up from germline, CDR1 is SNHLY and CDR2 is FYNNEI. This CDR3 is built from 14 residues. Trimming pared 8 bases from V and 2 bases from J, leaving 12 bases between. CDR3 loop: CASAGTSNTGELFF. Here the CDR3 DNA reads TGTGCCAGCGCCGGGACTTCAAACACCGGGGAGCTGTTTTTT.

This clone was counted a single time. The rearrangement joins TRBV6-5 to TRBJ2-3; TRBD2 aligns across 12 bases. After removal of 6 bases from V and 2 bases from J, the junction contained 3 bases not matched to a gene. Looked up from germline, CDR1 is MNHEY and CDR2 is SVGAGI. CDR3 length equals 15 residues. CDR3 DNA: TGTGCCAGCAGGGCTAGCGGGAGGGCCACAGATACGCAGTATTTT. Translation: CASRASGRATDTQYF.

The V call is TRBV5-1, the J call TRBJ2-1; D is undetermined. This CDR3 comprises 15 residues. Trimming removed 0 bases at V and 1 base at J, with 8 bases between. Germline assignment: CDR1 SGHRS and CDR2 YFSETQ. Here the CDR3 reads CASSLDPGSYNEQFF. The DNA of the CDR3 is TGCGCCAGCAGCTTGGATCCGGGTTCCTACAATGAGCAGTTCTTC.

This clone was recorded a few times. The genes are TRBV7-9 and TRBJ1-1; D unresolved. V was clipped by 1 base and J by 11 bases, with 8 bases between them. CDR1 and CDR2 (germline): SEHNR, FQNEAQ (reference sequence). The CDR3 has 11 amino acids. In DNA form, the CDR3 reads TGTGCCAGCAGCTTAGGACGAGAGGCTTTCTTT. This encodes CASSLGREAFF.

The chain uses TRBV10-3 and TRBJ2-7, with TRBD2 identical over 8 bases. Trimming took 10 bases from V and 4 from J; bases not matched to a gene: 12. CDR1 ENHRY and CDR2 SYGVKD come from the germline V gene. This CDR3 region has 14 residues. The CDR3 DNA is TGTGCCACCCAAGCAGCGGGAGAACATTACGAGCAGTACTTC. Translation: CATQAAGEHYEQYF.

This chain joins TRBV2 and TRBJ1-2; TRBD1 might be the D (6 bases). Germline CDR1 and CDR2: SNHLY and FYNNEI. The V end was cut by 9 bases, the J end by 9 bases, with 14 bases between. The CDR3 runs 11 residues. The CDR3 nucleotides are TGTGCCAGACGGATAGGGGGTAGCTACACCTTC. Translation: CARRIGGSYTF.

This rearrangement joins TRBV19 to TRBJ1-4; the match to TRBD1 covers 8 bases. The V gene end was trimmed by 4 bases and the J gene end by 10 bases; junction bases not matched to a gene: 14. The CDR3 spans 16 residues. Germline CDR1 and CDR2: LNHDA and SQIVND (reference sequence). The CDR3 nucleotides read TGTGCCAGTAGTACCGGACAGGGAGGATCCATAGGAAAACTGTTTTTT. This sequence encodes CASSTGQGGSIGKLFF.

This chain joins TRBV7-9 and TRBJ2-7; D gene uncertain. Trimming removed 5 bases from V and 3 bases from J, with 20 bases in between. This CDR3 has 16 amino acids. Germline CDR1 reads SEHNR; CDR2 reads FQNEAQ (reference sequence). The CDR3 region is CASSPTYRVSLYEQYF. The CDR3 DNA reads TGTGCCAGCAGCCCTACTTACCGGGTTTCACTCTACGAGCAGTACTTC.

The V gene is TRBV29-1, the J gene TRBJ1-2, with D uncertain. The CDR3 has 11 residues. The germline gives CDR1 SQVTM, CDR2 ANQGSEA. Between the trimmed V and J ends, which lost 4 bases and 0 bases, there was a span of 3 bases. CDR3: CSVVTNYGYTF. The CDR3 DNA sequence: TGCAGCGTTGTTACTAACTATGGCTACACCTTC.

CDR3 bases: TGTGCCAGCAGACAAGGAGGACAGCCCTCCGCTGAAGCTTTCTTT. Translation: CASRQGGQPSAEAFF. V usage is TRBV28 and J usage is TRBJ1-1, with D possibly matching TRBD1 (6 bases). Trimming took 6 bases from V and 6 from J, leaving 20 bases between them. CDR1 is MDHEN and CDR2 is SYDVKM in the germline V gene. There are 15 residues in the CDR3. Drawing the rest from reference TRBV28 and TRBJ1-1, the complete variable domain is DVKVTQSSRYLVKRTGEKVFLECVQDMDHENMFWYRQDPGLGLRLIYFSYDVKMKEKGDIPEGYSVSREKKERFSLILESASTNQTSMYLCASRQGGQPSAEAFFGQGTRLTVV.

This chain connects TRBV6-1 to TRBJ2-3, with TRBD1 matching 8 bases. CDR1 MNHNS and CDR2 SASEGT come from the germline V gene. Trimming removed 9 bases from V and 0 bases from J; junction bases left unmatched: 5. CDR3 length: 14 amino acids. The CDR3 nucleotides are TGTGCCAGTAACAGGGGGTATAGCACAGATACGCAGTATTTT. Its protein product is CASNRGYSTDTQYF.